One and the same sample provided the 3 T cell receptor beta chains below, sequenced in a study of cytomegalovirus exposure and HLA in healthy donors. PCR was performed using 60 Vbeta and 13 Jbeta primers. The repertoire was sequenced with immunoSEQ multiplex PCR; TCRdb's copy has only in-frame clones and lacks some. The sample contains 180,000 or so clones, roughly a tenth of which appear only once. Sequenced material: PBMCs. The receptors originated from a woman in her twenties or thirties in good health and CMV-seropositive.

This chain connects TRBV7-2 to TRBJ2-1; perhaps TRBD1 as D (6 bases). CDR3 length: 16 residues. Per the germline V gene, CDR1 is SGHTA and CDR2 is FQGNSA. The germline V and J ends were trimmed by 1 base and 3 bases, with 13 bases remaining between them. The CDR3 sequence is CASSLGPRDNYNEQFF. Here the CDR3 DNA reads TGTGCCAGCAGCTTAGGACCCCGGGACAACTACAATGAGCAGTTCTTC. Based on the CDR3 plus reference TRBV7-2 and TRBJ2-1, the full variable domain is GAGVSQSPSNKVTEKGKDVELRCDPISGHTALYWYRQSLGQGLEFLIYFQGNSAPDKSGLPSDRFSAERTGGSVSTLTIQRTQQEDSAVYLCASSLGPRDNYNEQFFGPGTRLTVL.

The chain has TRBV5-1 and TRBJ2-7; 10 bases match TRBD2. Germline loops: CDR1 SGHRS, CDR2 YFSETQ. J gave up 5 bases and V 0 bases, and 11 bases lay outside the gene matches. This CDR3 comprises 17 residues. The CDR3 spells CASSLGASGSFAHEQYF. CDR3 in DNA: TGCGCCAGCAGCTTGGGGGCTAGCGGGAGCTTCGCCCACGAGCAGTACTTC. Using reference TRBV5-1 and TRBJ2-7 for the parts outside the CDR3, the full variable domain is KAGVTQTPRYLIKTRGQQVTLSCSPISGHRSVSWYQQTPGQGLQFLFEYFSETQRNKGNFPGRFSGRQFSNSRSEMNVSTLELGDSALYLCASSLGASGSFAHEQYFGPGTRLTVT.

CDR3 coding DNA: TGTGCCAGCAGCTTACAAGGTAGGAGCGGAGCTTTCTTT. This translates into CASSLQGRSGAFF. This chain joins TRBV7-2 and TRBJ1-1; no firm D call. Germline CDR1 reads SGHTA; CDR2 reads FQGNSA. With 2 bases removed from V and 10 bases from J, the gap between germline ends came to 14 bases. The CDR3 length is 13 residues. The whole variable domain, filled in from reference TRBV7-2 and TRBJ1-1, reads GAGVSQSPSNKVTEKGKDVELRCDPISGHTALYWYRQSLGQGLEFLIYFQGNSAPDKSGLPSDRFSAERTGGSVSTLTIQRTQQEDSAVYLCASSLQGRSGAFFGQGTRLTVV.